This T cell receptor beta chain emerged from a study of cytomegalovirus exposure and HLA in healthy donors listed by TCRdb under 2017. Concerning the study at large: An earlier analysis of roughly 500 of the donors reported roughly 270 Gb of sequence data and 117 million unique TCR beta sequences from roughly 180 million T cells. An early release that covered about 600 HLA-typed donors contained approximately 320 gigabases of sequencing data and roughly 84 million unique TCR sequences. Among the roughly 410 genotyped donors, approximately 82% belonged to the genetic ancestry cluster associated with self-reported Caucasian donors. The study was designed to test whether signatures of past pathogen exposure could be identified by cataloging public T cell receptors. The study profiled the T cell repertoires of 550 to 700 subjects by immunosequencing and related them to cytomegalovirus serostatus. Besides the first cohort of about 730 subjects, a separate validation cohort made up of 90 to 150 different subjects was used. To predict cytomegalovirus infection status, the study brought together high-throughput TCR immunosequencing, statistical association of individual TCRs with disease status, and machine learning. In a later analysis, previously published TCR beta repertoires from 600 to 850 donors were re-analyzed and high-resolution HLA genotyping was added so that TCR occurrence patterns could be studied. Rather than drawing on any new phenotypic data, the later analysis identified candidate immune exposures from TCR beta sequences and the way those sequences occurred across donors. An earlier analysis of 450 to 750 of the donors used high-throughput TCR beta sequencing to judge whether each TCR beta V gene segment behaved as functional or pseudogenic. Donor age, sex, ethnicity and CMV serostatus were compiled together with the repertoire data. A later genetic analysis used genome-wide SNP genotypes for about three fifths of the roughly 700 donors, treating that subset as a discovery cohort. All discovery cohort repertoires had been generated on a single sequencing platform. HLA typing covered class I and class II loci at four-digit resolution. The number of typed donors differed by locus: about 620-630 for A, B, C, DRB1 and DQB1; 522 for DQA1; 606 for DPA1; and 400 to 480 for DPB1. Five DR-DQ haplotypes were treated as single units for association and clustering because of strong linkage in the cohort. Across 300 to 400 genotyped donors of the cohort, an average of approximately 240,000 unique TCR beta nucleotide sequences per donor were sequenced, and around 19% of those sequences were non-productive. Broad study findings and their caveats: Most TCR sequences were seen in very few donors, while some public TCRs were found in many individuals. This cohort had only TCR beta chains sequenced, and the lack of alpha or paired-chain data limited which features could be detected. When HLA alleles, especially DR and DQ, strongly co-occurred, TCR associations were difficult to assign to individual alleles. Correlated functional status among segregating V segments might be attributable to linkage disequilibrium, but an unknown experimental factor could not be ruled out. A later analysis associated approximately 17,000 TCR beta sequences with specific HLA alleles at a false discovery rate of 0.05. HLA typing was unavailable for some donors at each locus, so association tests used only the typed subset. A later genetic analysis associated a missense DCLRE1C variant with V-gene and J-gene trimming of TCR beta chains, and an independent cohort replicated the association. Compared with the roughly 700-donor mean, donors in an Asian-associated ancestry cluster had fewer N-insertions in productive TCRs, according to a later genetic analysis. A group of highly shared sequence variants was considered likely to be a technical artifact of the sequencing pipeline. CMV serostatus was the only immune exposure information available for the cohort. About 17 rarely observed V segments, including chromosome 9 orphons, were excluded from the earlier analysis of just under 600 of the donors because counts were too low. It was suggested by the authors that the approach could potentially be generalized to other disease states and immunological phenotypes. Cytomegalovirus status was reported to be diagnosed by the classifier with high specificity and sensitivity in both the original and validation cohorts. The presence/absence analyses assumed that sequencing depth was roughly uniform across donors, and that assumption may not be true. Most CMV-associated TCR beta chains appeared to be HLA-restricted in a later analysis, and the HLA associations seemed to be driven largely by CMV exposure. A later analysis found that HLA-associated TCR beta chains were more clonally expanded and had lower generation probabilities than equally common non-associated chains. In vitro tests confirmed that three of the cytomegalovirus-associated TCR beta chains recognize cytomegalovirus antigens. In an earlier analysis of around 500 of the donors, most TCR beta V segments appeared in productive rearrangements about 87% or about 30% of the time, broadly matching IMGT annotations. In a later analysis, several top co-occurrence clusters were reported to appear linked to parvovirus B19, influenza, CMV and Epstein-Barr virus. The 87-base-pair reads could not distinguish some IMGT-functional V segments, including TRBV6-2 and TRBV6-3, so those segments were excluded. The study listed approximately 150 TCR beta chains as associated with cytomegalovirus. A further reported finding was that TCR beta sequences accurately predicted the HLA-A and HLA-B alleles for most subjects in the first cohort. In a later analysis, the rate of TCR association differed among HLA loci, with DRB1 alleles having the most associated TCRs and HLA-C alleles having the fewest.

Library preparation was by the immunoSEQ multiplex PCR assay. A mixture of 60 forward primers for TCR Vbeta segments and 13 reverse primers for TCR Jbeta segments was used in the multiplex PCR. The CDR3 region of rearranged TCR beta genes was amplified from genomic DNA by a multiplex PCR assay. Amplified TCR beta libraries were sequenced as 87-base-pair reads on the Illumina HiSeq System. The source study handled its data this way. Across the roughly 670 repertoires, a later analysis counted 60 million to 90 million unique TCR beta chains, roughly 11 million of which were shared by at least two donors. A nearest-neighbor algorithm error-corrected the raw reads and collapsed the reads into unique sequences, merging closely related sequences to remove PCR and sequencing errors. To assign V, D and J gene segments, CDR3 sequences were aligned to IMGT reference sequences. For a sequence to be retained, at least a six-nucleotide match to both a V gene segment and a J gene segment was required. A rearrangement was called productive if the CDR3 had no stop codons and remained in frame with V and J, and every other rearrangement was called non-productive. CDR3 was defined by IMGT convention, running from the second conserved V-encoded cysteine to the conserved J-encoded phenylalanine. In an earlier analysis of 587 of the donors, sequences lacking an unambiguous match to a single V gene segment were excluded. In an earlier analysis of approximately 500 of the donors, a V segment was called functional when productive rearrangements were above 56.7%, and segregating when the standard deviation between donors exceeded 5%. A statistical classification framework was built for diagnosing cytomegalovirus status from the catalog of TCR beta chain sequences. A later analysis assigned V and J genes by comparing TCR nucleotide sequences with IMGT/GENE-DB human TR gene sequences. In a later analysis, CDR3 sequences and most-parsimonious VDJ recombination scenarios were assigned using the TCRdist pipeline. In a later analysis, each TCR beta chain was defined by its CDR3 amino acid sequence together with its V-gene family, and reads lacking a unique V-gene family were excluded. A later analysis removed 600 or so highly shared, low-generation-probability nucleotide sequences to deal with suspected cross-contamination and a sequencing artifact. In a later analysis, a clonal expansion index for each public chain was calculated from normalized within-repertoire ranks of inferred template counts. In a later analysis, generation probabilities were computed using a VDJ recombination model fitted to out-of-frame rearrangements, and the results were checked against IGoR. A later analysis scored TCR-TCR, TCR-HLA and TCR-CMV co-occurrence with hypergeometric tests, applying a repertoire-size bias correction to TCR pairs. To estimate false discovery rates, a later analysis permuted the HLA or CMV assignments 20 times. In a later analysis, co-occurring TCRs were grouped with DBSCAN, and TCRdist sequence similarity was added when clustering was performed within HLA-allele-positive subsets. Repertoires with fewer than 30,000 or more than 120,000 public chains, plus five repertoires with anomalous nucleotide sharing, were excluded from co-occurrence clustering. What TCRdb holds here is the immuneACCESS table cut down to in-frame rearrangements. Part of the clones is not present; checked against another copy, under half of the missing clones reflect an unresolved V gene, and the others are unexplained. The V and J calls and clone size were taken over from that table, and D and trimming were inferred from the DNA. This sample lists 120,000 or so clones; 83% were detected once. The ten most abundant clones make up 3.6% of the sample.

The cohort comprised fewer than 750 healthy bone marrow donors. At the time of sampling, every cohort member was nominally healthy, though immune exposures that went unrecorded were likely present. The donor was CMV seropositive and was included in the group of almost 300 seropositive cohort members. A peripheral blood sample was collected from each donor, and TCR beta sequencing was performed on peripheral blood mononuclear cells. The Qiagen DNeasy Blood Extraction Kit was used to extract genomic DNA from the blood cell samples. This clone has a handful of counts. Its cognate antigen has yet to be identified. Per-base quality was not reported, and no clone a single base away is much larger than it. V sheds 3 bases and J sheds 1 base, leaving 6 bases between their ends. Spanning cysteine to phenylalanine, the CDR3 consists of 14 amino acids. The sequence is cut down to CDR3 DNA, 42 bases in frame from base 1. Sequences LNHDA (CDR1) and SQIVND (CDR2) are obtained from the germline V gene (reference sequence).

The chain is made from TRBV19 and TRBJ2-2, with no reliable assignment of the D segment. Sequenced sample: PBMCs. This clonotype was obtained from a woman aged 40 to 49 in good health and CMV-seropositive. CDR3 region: CASSIIGNTGELFF. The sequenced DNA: TGTGCCAGTAGTATCATCGGGAACACCGGGGAGCTGTTTTTT.